The present entry profiles one T cell receptor beta chain with its context. Authors' processing steps: Nucleated cell number was recorded as an estimate derived from reference gene primer amplification. Sequencing was performed with immunoSEQ multiplex PCR; in TCRdb, only in-frame clones are kept and a portion is missing. V, J and clone size reflect that table, while D and trimming were determined from the DNA. The sample holds 350,000 to 450,000 clones, approximately 91% seen once. Germline trimming cut 3 bases from V and 0 bases from J; bases unmatched to any gene: 10. There are 19 residues in the CDR3. CDR1 LNHDA and CDR2 SQIVND come from the germline V gene (reference sequence). These data are taken from a study of blood T cell repertoires in COVID-19. People in the exposed group encountered a COVID-19 case within 2 weeks before entering the study.

The chain is built from TRBV19 and TRBJ2-1; 11 bases are a match to TRBD2. This clonotype originated in a woman aged 40 to 50 who had been exposed to COVID-19. Sequences were obtained from PBMCs or T cells enriched from blood (not recorded which). CDR3 loop: CASSMKASGRLSSYNEQFF. CDR3 nucleotide sequence: TGTGCCAGTAGTATGAAGGCTAGCGGGAGGCTAAGCTCCTACAATGAGCAGTTCTTC.